A single sample is the source of the 13 T cell receptor beta chains below, sequenced in a study of response to subunit inactivated influenza vaccine. TCRdb reprocessed the RT-PCR reads with MiXCR, giving one entry per CDR3 protein. In the table there are a few hundred thousand distinct CDR3 sequences, about 15% of which are singletons. The sequenced sample was PBMCs from blood, obtained approximately 13 days after vaccination. The receptors originated from a man aged 50 or older who received an inactivated influenza vaccine.

The chain joins TRBV10-3 to TRBJ2-1; TRBD1 agrees at 10 bases. V shed 3 bases and J 7 bases; nucleotides not matched to a gene: 6. This CDR3 spans 15 amino acids. Germline V gives CDR1 ENHRY, CDR2 SYGVKD. The CDR3 sequence is CAISDRQGALNEQFF. The CDR3 DNA sequence: TGTGCCATCAGTGATCGACAGGGGGCATTGAATGAGCAGTTCTTC.

This clonotype came up a few times. V usage is TRBV5-1 and J usage is TRBJ2-5, with TRBD2 identical over 13 bases. The CDR3 is made up of 17 amino acids. Germline V gene lookup returns CDR1 SGHRS and CDR2 YFSETQ. J lost 0 bases, V lost 4 bases, and 6 bases had no gene match. Here the CDR3 reads CASSHLLAGGNQETQYF. The CDR3 DNA reads TGCGCCAGCAGCCATTTACTAGCGGGAGGGAACCAAGAGACCCAGTACTTC.

This clonotype came up a few times. The V gene is TRBV7-2, the J gene TRBJ1-2, with D maybe TRBD1 (6 bases). Trimming left V 5 bases short and J 4 bases short, with 14 bases between. This CDR3 is 14 amino acids long. The germline gives CDR1 SGHTA, CDR2 FQGNSA. CDR3 region: CASSQMRDTYGYTF. The CDR3 region has the DNA TGTGCCAGCAGCCAAATGCGGGACACCTATGGCTACACCTTC.

The chain couples TRBV20-1 to TRBJ1-2; 7 bases line up with TRBD1. V was clipped by 4 bases and J by 5 bases; unmatched bases: 19. CDR1 and CDR2 from the germline V gene are DFQATT and SNEGSKA (reference sequence). The CDR3 contains 17 residues. CDR3 DNA: TGCAGTGCTAATACTGTGGGGTTAGGGGGCGGGAGGTATGGCTACACCTTC. Its translation is CSANTVGLGGGRYGYTF.

The rearrangement joins TRBV28 to TRBJ2-4, with no clear D. Germline CDR1 and CDR2: MDHEN and SYDVKM. The CDR3 runs to 15 residues. V was cut by 4 bases and J by 6 bases, with 16 bases left in between. CDR3 in amino acids: CASSSARVEVNIQYF. In nucleotides, the CDR3 is TGTGCCAGCAGTTCGGCCCGGGTAGAGGTAAACATTCAGTACTTC.

V usage is TRBV6-2 or TRBV6-3 and J usage is TRBJ2-7; 7 nucleotides align to TRBD2. The CDR3 contains 13 residues. Trimming cost V 6 bases and J 3 bases; bases outside gene matches: 5. CDR1 and CDR2 (germline): MNHEY, SVGEGT. This chain's CDR3 is CASRPTSFYEQYF. CDR3 DNA sequence: TGTGCCAGCAGGCCGACTAGCTTCTACGAGCAGTACTTC.

A word on this clonotype: Mismatch with germline at one junction end may stem from a read error. The chain employs TRBV20-1 and TRBJ2-7; 8 bases are shared with TRBD1. Per germline, CDR1 DFQATT and CDR2 SNEGSKA (reference sequence). CDR3 length equals 14 residues. The CDR3 DNA follows: TGCAGTGCTAGCAAATCGGACAGGGCCTACGAGCAGTCCTTC. Its protein product is CSASKSDRAYEQSF.

J is TRBJ1-2 and V is TRBV12-3 or TRBV12-4, with a weak D call TRBD1 (6 bases). The CDR3 runs 13 residues. V was clipped by 2 bases and J by 8 bases, with 12 bases between them. CDR3 bases: TGTGCCAGCAGTTTAAGGTGGGGGCTCGGCTACACCTTC. Translation gives CASSLRWGLGYTF.

This clonotype was seen a handful of times. The V call is TRBV27, the J call TRBJ2-7; TRBD1 matches 8 bases. Trimming at V came to 2 bases and at J to 3 bases, leaving 6 bases not matched to a gene. The length of the CDR3 is 15 residues. Germline V gene sequence: CDR1 MNHEY, CDR2 SMNVEV (reference sequence). CDR3 residues: CASSLGGQGYYEQYF. CDR3 DNA sequence: TGTGCCAGCAGTTTAGGAGGACAGGGTTACTACGAGCAGTACTTC.

A few counts support this clonotype. The chain joins TRBV2 to TRBJ1-6; D call uncertain. Germline values: CDR1 SNHLY, CDR2 FYNNEI. Trimming cost V 2 bases and J 0 bases, with 8 bases left between them. The length of the CDR3 is 16 residues. The CDR3 is CASSELGSSYNSPLHF. Written as DNA, the CDR3 is TGTGCCAGCAGTGAACTGGGCAGCTCCTATAATTCACCCCTCCACTTT.

The rearrangement links TRBV2 to TRBJ2-1; TRBD2 aligns across 8 bases. The CDR3 runs to 14 residues. From germline, CDR1 is SNHLY and CDR2 FYNNEI. Trimming removed 7 bases from V and 8 bases from J; junction bases left unmatched: 10. The CDR3 coding sequence is TGTGCCAGCATAGGTGGCGGGGGGAGCCATGAGCAGTTCTTC. It yields the protein CASIGGGGSHEQFF.

This clonotype was detected a few times. The chain combines TRBV7-8 with TRBJ1-4, with D possibly matching TRBD1 (6 bases). The CDR3 covers 15 residues. V dropped 1 base and J dropped 8 bases, with 14 bases sitting between them. Germline V gene data show CDR1 as SGHVS and CDR2 as FQNEAQ. In nucleotides, the CDR3 is TGTGCCAGCAGCTTAGGGGGGCTCCTGAACGAAAAACTGTTTTTT. This gives the protein CASSLGGLLNEKLFF.

This clonotype occurred a few times. V is TRBV12-3 or TRBV12-4 and J is TRBJ2-2; D might be TRBD1 (6 bases). The CDR3 spans 14 residues. Trimming left V 2 bases short and J 4 bases short, with 8 bases between. CDR3 in amino acids: CASSLQGTTGELFF. The DNA of the CDR3 is TGTGCCAGCAGTTTACAGGGGACCACCGGGGAGCTGTTTTTT.